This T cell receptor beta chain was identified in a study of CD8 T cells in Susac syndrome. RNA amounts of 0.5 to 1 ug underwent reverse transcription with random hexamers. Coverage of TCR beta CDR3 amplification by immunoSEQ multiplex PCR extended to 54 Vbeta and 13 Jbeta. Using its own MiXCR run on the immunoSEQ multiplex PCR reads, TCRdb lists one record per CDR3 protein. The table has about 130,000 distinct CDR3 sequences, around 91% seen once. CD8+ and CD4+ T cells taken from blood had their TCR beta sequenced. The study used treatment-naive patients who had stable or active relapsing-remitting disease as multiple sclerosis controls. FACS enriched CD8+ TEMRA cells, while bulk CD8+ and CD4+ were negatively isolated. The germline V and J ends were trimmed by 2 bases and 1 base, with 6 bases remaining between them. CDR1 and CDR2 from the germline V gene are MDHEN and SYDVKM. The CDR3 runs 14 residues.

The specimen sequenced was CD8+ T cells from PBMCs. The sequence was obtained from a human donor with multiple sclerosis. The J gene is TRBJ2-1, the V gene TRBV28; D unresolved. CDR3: CASSLTTSYNEQFF. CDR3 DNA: TGTGCCAGCAGTTTAACAACTTCCTACAATGAGCAGTTCTTC.